This TCR beta chain was sequenced during a study of cytomegalovirus exposure and HLA in healthy donors. Amplification used 60 Vbeta primers and 13 Jbeta primers. Methods used by the authors: The authors later counted roughly 76 million unique TCR beta chains, roughly 10 million of them shared. Profiling relied on immunoSEQ multiplex PCR, and the TCRdb table lists in-frame clones only, not all of them. V, J and clone size are those of that table, while D and trimming were read from the DNA. The sample records some 170,000 clones, 80% being singletons. The ends were cut back, 2 bases at V and 2 bases at J, with 16 bases in the middle. The CDR3 runs 17 residues. Germline V CDR1 and CDR2: MGHRA, YSYEKL.

The sample was PBMCs. The origin of this receptor is a man aged 25-45 years in good health and CMV-seronegative. V usage is TRBV4-1 and J usage is TRBJ1-3; D call uncertain. CDR3 coding DNA: TGCGCCAGCAGCCAAATCACTATGCGGTCTCCTGGAAACACCATATATTTT. Translated, it gives CASSQITMRSPGNTIYF.